Reported below is one T cell receptor beta chain. There are a few counts of this clone. The specificity of this receptor is unknown. No base quality information exists; no much larger clone differs at one position. TCRbeta CDR3 regions were amplified from genomic DNA using the immunoSEQ Assay, a bias-controlled multiplex PCR. Per the original workflow: The number of nucleated cells in each sample was estimated by amplification of reference gene primers within the assay. To quantify the absolute abundance of each unique TCRbeta CDR3 rearrangement, sequence reads were collapsed and filtered. For each sample, productive Simpson clonality was calculated as the square root of Simpson's diversity index across productive rearrangements. Here the immuneACCESS table is served through TCRdb, limited to in-frame sequences with V and J called. Missing clones are a known gap in these copies; in checked studies unresolved V genes cover under half, and the rest lacks a known reason. The V and J calls and clone size were taken over from that table, and D and trimming were inferred from the DNA. This sample comprises approximately 150,000 clones, roughly 82% of them detected only once. Around 4.8% of the sample is held by the ten biggest clonotypes.

This record belongs to a study of blood T cell repertoires in COVID-19 (dated by TCRdb to 2018 to 2020). In terms of the full investigation: Samples covering the acute and convalescent phases of COVID-19 were provided by collaborators in the United States, Italy and Spain. The prospective study material was composed of cDNA or gDNA derived from T cells, B-cell-depleted T cells, or PBMCs. The dataset comprised deeply sampled blood TCRbeta repertoires from subjects exposed to, actively infected with, or recovered from COVID-19. The repertoires were made available in a free public database intended to serve as a resource for research on the immune response to SARS-CoV-2. The samples were drawn from two sources: the first 160 participants of the ongoing ImmuneRACE study, and over 950 subjects contributed by 6 global collaborators. A de-identified subject ID, COVID-19 status, age in years and sex were almost always included in the sample metadata. Where available, HLA class I and class II types were taken from metadata supplied by the sample provider and were not determined by assay-based typing.

Summary of the overall study and its limitations: Clinical and demographic metadata were provided uncurated, with the amount varying by source and participant.

There are 15 amino acids in the CDR3, from cysteine to phenylalanine inclusive. The CDR3 DNA has 45 bases and is translated from base 1. The germline ends are 11 bases apart after V is trimmed by 3 bases and J by 2 bases. The CDR1 and CDR2 encoded by the germline V gene are MNHNS and SASEGT. Each collaborating institution followed its own protocols to collect whole blood in K2EDTA tubes. For TCRbeta analysis, collaborators shipped samples as frozen whole blood, isolated PBMCs, or DNA extracted from either of those sample types. The sequence derives from a human donor in a cohort sampled during active COVID-19. Sequencing was done on a sample of peripheral blood. This chain is built from TRBV6-1 and TRBJ1-5; the D gene is not confidently resolved. The CDR3 here reads CASSEFEVGNQPQHF. DNA sequence: TGTGCCAGCAGTGAGTTCGAGGTTGGCAATCAGCCCCAGCATTTT.